This T cell receptor beta chain originates from a study of blood T cell repertoires in COVID-19. Produced via immunoSEQ multiplex PCR; TCRdb's table is partial and in-frame only. This sample has 250,000 to 300,000 clones, with roughly 90% found just once. V was pared by 4 bases and J by 4 bases, with 13 bases between. The CDR3 is 14 amino acids. The V gene's germline CDR1 is SGHVS and CDR2 FQNEAQ. This clone was seen more than once but under ten times. This sequence originates from a young woman with COVID-19, enrolled during active disease. The sequencing input was peripheral blood. The V gene is TRBV7-8, the J gene TRBJ1-2, with D possibly TRBD1 on 5 matching bases. CDR3 sequence (DNA): TGTGCCAGCAGCTCGGCAGGGACTATCTATGGCTACACCTTC. Its protein is CASSSAGTIYGYTF.